This TCR beta chain was identified in a study of T cells in Graves' hyperthyroidism and ophthalmopathy. About this clonotype itself: Its target is unknown.

Researchers amplified the TCR beta CDR3 regions from RNA transcripts. Using the HTBI primer set, a first-round RT-PCR was run on the TCR CDR3. TCRdb reprocessed the multiplex PCR reads with MiXCR, giving one entry per CDR3 protein. The sample consists of about 720,000 distinct CDR3 sequences, roughly 17% of them appearing once. Trimming removed 4 bases at V and 0 bases at J, with 7 bases between. From germline, CDR1 is SGDLS and CDR2 YYNGEE. CDR3 length: 14 amino acids. Study findings and constraints: Most clonotypes that expanded in the thyroid above 0.001 also showed up in blood. From stable hyperthyroidism, ophthalmopathy was separated by a 13 V-J model. The model forecast ophthalmopathy, anticipating it by a median approximately 6.2 months before onset.

This TCR was sampled from a man aged 18 to 35 with Graves' hyperthyroidism. The material sequenced was blood. V gene TRBV9 combines with J gene TRBJ2-2, with D unclear. CDR3 sequence reads: CASSITTNTGELFF. For the CDR3, the DNA is TGTGCCAGCAGCATCACAACGAACACCGGGGAGCTGTTTTTT.